The rows below give T cell receptor beta chains drawn from one sample of a study of blood T cell repertoires in COVID-19. TCRdb keeps only in-frame clones here, not all; method: immunoSEQ multiplex PCR. The sample comprises approximately 100,000 clones, 70% to 90% of which are singletons, and approximately 3.5% rests with the top ten. Sequenced sample: peripheral blood. The receptor set was obtained from a woman in her fifties or sixties with acute or convalescent COVID-19. Each CDR3 is given with its conserved first and last residue. The order of the fields is J gene, CDR3 length, V gene, clone size, D gene, CDR3 DNA, CDR3 protein. A D gene is named only where the DNA matches it firmly. The size field is filled for only some rows; it gives once, few, many or a size class.

TRBJ1-4 | 14 | TRBV4-1 | . | TRBD1 | TGCGCCAGCAGCTGGACAGGGGTAAATGAAAAACTGTTTTTT | CASSWTGVNEKLFF
TRBJ1-6 | 16 | TRBV18 | . | TRBD1 | TGTGCCAGCTCACCACCGAGCGCAGGGGGGAATTCACCCCTCCACTTT | CASSPPSAGGNSPLHF
TRBJ2-1 | 14 | TRBV6-5 | once | TRBD2 | TGTGCCAGCAGTTACCCGGGACTAGCCAATGAGCAGTTCTTC | CASSYPGLANEQFF
TRBJ2-1 | 15 | TRBV27 | . | . | TGTGCCAGCAGTTCCTCACTGAGCTCCTACAATGAGCAGTTCTTC | CASSSSLSSYNEQFF
TRBJ2-7 | 14 | TRBV7-3 | . | TRBD2 | TGTGCCAGCAGCTTCTCAGGACTAGCAGGCGAGCAGTACTTC | CASSFSGLAGEQYF
TRBJ2-1 | 14 | TRBV6-5 | . | TRBD2 | TGTGCCAGTTCACTAGCGTCTGCCTTCGATGAGCAGTTCTTC | CASSLASAFDEQFF
TRBJ2-2 | 15 | TRBV5-1 | . | . | TGCGCCAGCAGCTTGACGGCAGGGGAAACCGGGGAGCTGTTTTTT | CASSLTAGETGELFF
TRBJ2-4 | 15 | TRBV6-5 | . | TRBD2 | TGTGCCAGCAACAGTCGACTAGCGGGAGGGAACATTCAGTACTTC | CASNSRLAGGNIQYF
TRBJ1-1 | 16 | TRBV12-5 | once | TRBD1 | TGTGCTAGTGGTTCTGGACAGGGGGCGATGAACACTGAAGCTTTCTTT | CASGSGQGAMNTEAFF
TRBJ2-3 | 12 | TRBV28 | . | . | TGTGCCAGCAGCACTCCTACAGATACGCAGTATTTT | CASSTPTDTQYF
TRBJ2-2 | 12 | TRBV19 | . | . | TGTGCCAGTAGAGGGGGCACCGGGGAGCTGTTTTTT | CASRGGTGELFF
TRBJ2-3 | 16 | TRBV27 | . | TRBD2 | TGTGCCAGCAGTTCCGTAGCGGGAGGGGGGGGAAACACGCAGTATTTT | CASSSVAGGGGNTQYF
TRBJ2-2 | 14 | TRBV24-1 | . | . | TGTGCCACCAGTGATTCAGATTACACCGGGGAGCTGTTTTTT | CATSDSDYTGELFF
TRBJ1-1 | 15 | TRBV11-2 | . | TRBD1 | TGTGCCAGCAGCTTTATGGGACAGGGGATCACTGAAGCTTTCTTT | CASSFMGQGITEAFF
TRBJ2-3 | 13 | TRBV29-1 | . | . | TGCAGCTCCGCCCGGGGAAGCACAGATACGCAGTATTTT | CSSARGSTDTQYF
TRBJ2-3 | 14 | TRBV7-3 | . | TRBD2 | TGTGCCAGCAGCCCTATAGCGGGAGCAGATACGCAGTATTTT | CASSPIAGADTQYF
TRBJ2-6 | 15 | TRBV9 | . | . | TGTGCCAGCAGCGTAGACGGCTCTGGGGCCAACGTCCTGACTTTC | CASSVDGSGANVLTF
TRBJ1-5 | 13 | TRBV29-1 | . | . | TGCAGCGCTGCTGCAGCGAGCAATCAGCCCCAGCATTTT | CSAAAASNQPQHF
TRBJ2-5 | 14 | TRBV6-6 | once | . | TGTGCCAGCAGTTACTCCTCTTTGGCTGGGACCCAGTACTTC | CASSYSSLAGTQYF
TRBJ2-4 | 14 | TRBV10-1 | . | . | TGCGCCAGCAGTGAGGGGGGCCCCAAAAACATTCAGTACTTC | CASSEGGPKNIQYF
TRBJ1-4 | 13 | TRBV5-1 | . | . | TGCGCCAGCCACCGGGGAGTGAATGAAAAACTGTTTTTT | CASHRGVNEKLFF
TRBJ1-4 | 15 | TRBV24-1 | . | . | TGTGCCACCAGTGACTCCTCAGACATACTCGGAAAACTGTTTTTT | CATSDSSDILGKLFF
TRBJ1-2 | 15 | TRBV7-9 | . | . | TGTGCCAGCACCCCGGGCGTCGGGGGGAACTATGGCTACACCTTC | CASTPGVGGNYGYTF
TRBJ2-1 | 17 | TRBV6-6 | . | TRBD2 | TGTGCCAGCAGTCCCCGGGCGGTGTTAGCGGGTTACAATGAGCAGTTCTTC | CASSPRAVLAGYNEQFF
TRBJ2-3 | 18 | TRBV7-6 | . | TRBD2 | TGTGCCAGCAGCTTAACTAGCGGCGGGATTTCTAGCACAGATACGCAGTATTTT | CASSLTSGGISSTDTQYF
TRBJ2-1 | 15 | TRBV30 | . | TRBD2 | TGTGCCTGGAGACCTCTAGCGGGAGGGTACAATGAGCAGTTCTTC | CAWRPLAGGYNEQFF
TRBJ1-1 | 15 | TRBV7-2 | few | TRBD1 | TGTGCCAGCAGCTTAGGGGGACAGGGACAGACTGAAGCTTTCTTT | CASSLGGQGQTEAFF
TRBJ2-5 | 12 | TRBV3-1/TRBV3-2 | . | . | TGTGCCAGCAGCCTAATCCTAGAGACCCAGTACTTC | CASSLILETQYF